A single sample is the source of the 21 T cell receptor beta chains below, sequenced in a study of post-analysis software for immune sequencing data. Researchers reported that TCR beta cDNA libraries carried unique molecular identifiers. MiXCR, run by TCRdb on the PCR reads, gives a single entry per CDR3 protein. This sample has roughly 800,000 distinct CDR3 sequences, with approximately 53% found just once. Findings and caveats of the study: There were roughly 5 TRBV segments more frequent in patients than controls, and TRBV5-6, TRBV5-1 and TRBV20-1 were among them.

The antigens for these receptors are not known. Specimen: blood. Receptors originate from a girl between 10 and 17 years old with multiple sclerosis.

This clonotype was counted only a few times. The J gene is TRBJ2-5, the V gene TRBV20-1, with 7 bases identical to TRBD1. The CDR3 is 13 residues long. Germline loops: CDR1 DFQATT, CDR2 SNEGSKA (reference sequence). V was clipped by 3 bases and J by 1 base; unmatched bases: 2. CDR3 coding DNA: TGCAGTGCTAGGGGGACAGTCCAAGAGACCCAGTACTTC. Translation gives CSARGTVQETQYF.

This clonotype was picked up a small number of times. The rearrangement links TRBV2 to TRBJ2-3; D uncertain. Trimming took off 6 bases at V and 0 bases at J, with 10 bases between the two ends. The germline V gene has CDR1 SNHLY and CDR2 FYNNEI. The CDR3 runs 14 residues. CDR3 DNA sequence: TGTGCCAGCAGACAGACAACTAGCACAGATACGCAGTATTTT. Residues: CASRQTTSTDTQYF.

This chain's CDR3 is CSAVGREGYEQYF. The CDR3 nucleotides read TGCAGTGCCGTAGGACGGGAGGGCTACGAGCAGTACTTC. The chain employs TRBV20-1 and TRBJ2-7; 8 nucleotides match TRBD2. With V trimmed by 6 bases and J by 3 bases, 7 bases remained unmatched. Germline-derived CDR1 and CDR2 are DFQATT and SNEGSKA (reference sequence). This CDR3 spans 13 amino acids.

CDR3 nucleotides: TGTGCCTGGAGGCCGGGGTGGGGAGCAATTTATGGCTACACCTTC. Its protein is CAWRPGWGAIYGYTF. The genes are TRBV30 and TRBJ1-2, with D hard to call. The CDR3 has 15 residues. Germline assignment: CDR1 GTSNPN and CDR2 SVGIG (reference sequence). The germline V and J ends were trimmed by 3 bases and 5 bases, with 19 bases remaining between them.

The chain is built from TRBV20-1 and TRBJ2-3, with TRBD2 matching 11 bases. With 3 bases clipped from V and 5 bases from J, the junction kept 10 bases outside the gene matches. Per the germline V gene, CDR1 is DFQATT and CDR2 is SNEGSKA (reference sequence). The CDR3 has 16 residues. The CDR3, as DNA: TGCAGTGCTAGTCACGCTAGCGGGGGGTTGGAAGATACGCAGTATTTT. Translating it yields CSASHASGGLEDTQYF.

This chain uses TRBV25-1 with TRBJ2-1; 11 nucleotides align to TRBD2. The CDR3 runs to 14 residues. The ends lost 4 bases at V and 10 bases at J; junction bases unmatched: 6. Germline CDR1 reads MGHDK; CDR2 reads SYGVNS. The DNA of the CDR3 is TGTGCCAGCAGTGCTCTAGCGGGGGGATACGAGCAGTTCTTC. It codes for CASSALAGGYEQFF.

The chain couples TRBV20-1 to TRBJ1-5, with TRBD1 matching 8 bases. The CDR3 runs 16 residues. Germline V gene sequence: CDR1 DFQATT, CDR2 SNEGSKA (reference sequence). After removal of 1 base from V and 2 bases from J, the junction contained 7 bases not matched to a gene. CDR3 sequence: CSARARTGWGNQPQHF. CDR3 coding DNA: TGCAGTGCTAGAGCAAGGACAGGGTGGGGCAATCAGCCCCAGCATTTT.

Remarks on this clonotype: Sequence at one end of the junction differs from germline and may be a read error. CDR3 sequence reads: CGVEGEAGRGNYEQYF. CDR3 sequence (DNA): TGCGGCGTTGAAGGGGAGGCCGGGAGAGGGAATTACGAGCAGTACTTC. The chain carries TRBV29-1 and TRBJ2-7; tentatively, D is TRBD2 (6 bases). Germline CDR1 reads SQVTM; CDR2 reads ANQGSEA. The CDR3 spans 16 residues.

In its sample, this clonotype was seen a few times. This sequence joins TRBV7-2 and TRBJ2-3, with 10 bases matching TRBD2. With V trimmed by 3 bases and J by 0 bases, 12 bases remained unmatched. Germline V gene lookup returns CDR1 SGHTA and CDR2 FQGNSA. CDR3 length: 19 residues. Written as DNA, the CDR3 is TGTGCCAGCAGCTTGACGGGCCAGCGGGGGGGTTCTAGCACAGATACGCAGTATTTT. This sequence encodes CASSLTGQRGGSSTDTQYF.

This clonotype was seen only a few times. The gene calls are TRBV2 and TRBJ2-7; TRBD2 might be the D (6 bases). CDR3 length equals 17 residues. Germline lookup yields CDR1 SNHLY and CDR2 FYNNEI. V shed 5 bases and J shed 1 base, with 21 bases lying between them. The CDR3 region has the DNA TGTGCCAGCAGTCCCTCCTTGGCGGGGAGCGGGTCCTACGAGCAGTACTTC. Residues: CASSPSLAGSGSYEQYF.

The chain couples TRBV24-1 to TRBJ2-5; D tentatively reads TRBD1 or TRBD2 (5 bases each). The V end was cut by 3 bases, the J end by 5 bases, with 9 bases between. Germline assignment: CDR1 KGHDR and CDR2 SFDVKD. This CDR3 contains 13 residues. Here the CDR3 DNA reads TGTGCCACCAGTGATGGGGGTCGGGAGACCCAGTACTTC. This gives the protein CATSDGGRETQYF.

Here the CDR3 reads CASTSSQGAPIAQETQYF. CDR3 DNA: TGTGCCAGCACCTCATCACAGGGGGCCCCGATCGCGCAAGAGACCCAGTACTTC. This chain uses TRBV3-1 with TRBJ2-5; TRBD1 agrees at 9 bases. CDR3 length: 18 residues. The germline CDR1 and CDR2 sequences are LGHDT and YNNKEL (reference sequence). V trimming: 7 bases; J trimming: 2 bases; junction bases outside the gene matches: 17.

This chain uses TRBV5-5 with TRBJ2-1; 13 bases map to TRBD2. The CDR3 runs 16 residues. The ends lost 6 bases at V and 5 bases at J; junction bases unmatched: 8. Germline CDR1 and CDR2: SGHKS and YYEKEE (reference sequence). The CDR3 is CASNTLAGGPHNEQFF. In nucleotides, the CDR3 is TGTGCCAGCAACACACTAGCGGGAGGGCCCCACAATGAGCAGTTCTTC.

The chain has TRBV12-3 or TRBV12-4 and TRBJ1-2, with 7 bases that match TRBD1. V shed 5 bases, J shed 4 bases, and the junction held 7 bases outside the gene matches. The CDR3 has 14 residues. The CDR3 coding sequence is TGTGCCAGCAGTCCCGGGACAGCCGCCTATGGCTACACCTTC. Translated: CASSPGTAAYGYTF.

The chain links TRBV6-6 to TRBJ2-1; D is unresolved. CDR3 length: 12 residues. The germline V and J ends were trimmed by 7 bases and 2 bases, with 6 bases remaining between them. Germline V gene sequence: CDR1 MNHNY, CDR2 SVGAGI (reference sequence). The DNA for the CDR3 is TGTGCCAGCAATACTGCCTACAATGAGCAGTTCTTC. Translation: CASNTAYNEQFF.

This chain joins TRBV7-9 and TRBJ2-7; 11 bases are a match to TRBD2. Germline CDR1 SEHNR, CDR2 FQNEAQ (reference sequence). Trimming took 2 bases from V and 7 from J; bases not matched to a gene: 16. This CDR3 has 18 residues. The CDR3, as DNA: TGTGCCAGCAGCTTAAAAACGCTACTAGCGGGAGAACGGAATGAGCAGTACTTC. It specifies CASSLKTLLAGERNEQYF.

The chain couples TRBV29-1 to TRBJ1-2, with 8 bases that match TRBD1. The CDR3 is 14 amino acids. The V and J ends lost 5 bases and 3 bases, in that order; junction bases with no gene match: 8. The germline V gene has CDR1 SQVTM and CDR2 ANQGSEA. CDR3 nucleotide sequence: TGCAGCGTTCTCGGACAGGGACGGGACTATGGCTACACCTTC. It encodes CSVLGQGRDYGYTF.

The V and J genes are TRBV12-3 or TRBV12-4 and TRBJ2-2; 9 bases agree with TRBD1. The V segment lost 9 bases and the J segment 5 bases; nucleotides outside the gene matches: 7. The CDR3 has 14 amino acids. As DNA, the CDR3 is TGTGCCAGTACCTGGGGGACAGGGACCGGGGAGCTGTTTTTT. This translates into CASTWGTGTGELFF.

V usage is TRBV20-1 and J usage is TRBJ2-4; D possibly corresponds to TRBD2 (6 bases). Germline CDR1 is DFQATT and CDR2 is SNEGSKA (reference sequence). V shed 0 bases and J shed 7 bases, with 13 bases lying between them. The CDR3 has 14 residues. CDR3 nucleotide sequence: TGCAGTGCTAGAGATCGAACGGGGAGGAACATTCAGTACTTC. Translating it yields CSARDRTGRNIQYF.

CDR3 coding DNA: TGTGCCTGGATTGGCGGGATCAATGAGCAGTTCTTC. Protein sequence: CAWIGGINEQFF. V and J are TRBV30 and TRBJ2-1, with D perhaps matching TRBD2 (6 bases). This CDR3 has 12 residues. Germline-derived CDR1 and CDR2 are GTSNPN and SVGIG (reference sequence). The germline V and J ends were trimmed by 4 bases and 6 bases, with 10 bases remaining between them.

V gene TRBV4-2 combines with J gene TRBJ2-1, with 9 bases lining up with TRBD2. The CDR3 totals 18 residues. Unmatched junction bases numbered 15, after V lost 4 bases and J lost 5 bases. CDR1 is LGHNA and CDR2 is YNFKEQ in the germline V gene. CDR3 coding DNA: TGTGCCAGCAGCCCTGCCCCCGCGGAGCGGGAGGACAACAATGAGCAGTTCTTC. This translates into CASSPAPAEREDNNEQFF.